Following are 18 T cell receptor beta chains from one sample sequenced in a study of T cell changes during pregnancy in multiple sclerosis. The data were produced by immunoSEQ multiplex PCR, yet TCRdb's version contains in-frame clones alone and is incomplete. Of tens of thousands of clones in the sample, roughly 87% were seen once. Sequences were derived from CD8+ T cells from peripheral blood mononuclear cells, sampled in the first trimester of pregnancy. Receptor source: a female donor with multiple sclerosis, enrolled in a pregnancy study.

The V and J genes are TRBV5-1 and TRBJ2-1, with D tentatively TRBD2 (5 bases). The V end was cut by 1 base, the J end by 7 bases, with 9 bases between. This CDR3 has 13 residues. Germline CDR1 SGHRS, CDR2 YFSETQ. CDR3 residues: CASSLLGGNEQFF. The CDR3 DNA sequence: TGCGCCAGCAGCTTGTTGGGCGGGAATGAGCAGTTCTTC.

This CDR3 reads CASSVGGSTEAFF. CDR3 DNA sequence: TGTGCCAGCAGCGTTGGAGGGAGCACTGAAGCTTTCTTT. The rearrangement links TRBV9 to TRBJ1-1, with unresolved D. The V end lost 2 bases, the J end lost 4 bases, and 9 bases lay between the germline ends. The CDR3 contains 13 residues. CDR1 and CDR2 from the germline V gene are SGDLS and YYNGEE.

V gene TRBV6-5 combines with J gene TRBJ2-2, with 7 bases lining up with TRBD2. CDR3 length equals 14 residues. The V segment lost 5 bases and the J segment 6 bases; nucleotides outside the gene matches: 6. Germline values: CDR1 MNHEY, CDR2 SVGAGI. For the CDR3, the DNA is TGTGCCAGCAGTACGAGGGAGGGTCCCGGGGAGCTGTTTTTT. It encodes CASSTREGPGELFF.

The rearrangement uses TRBV27 and TRBJ2-2; no clear D. Between the trimmed V and J ends, which lost 6 bases and 5 bases, there was a span of 13 bases. Germline CDR1 reads MNHEY; CDR2 reads SMNVEV (reference sequence). CDR3 size: 14 residues. CDR3 coding DNA: TGTGCCAGCAGCTTCGGGTCAAAGACCGGGGAGCTGTTTTTT. Protein: CASSFGSKTGELFF.

The chain uses TRBV2 and TRBJ1-1, with 7 bases matching TRBD1. Germline lookup yields CDR1 SNHLY and CDR2 FYNNEI. V lost 7 bases to trimming and J lost 4 bases; unmatched junction nucleotides: 6. CDR3 length: 13 amino acids. CDR3 residues: CASILTGSTEAFF. The CDR3 DNA reads as TGTGCCAGCATCTTGACAGGGAGCACTGAAGCTTTCTTT.

The chain combines TRBV28 with TRBJ2-3; the match to TRBD2 covers 8 bases. V was clipped by 4 bases and J by 2 bases; unmatched bases: 8. The CDR3 is 16 amino acids. Looked up from germline, CDR1 is MDHEN and CDR2 is SYDVKM. The CDR3 coding sequence is TGTGCCAGCAGTTCAAATAGCGGGGCTCACACAGATACGCAGTATTTT. This sequence encodes CASSSNSGAHTDTQYF.

The rearrangement links TRBV4-1 to TRBJ2-2, with D unclear. Germline lookup yields CDR1 MGHRA and CDR2 YSYEKL. The CDR3 loop spans 15 amino acids. V was clipped by 4 bases and J by 2 bases, with 11 bases between them. The DNA of the CDR3 is TGCGCCAGCAGCCTACACCCCCCTAACACCGGGGAGCTGTTTTTT. This encodes CASSLHPPNTGELFF.

This chain connects TRBV2 to TRBJ2-1, with 13 nucleotides matching TRBD2. Germline-derived CDR1 and CDR2 are SNHLY and FYNNEI. This CDR3 is built from 14 residues. The V and J ends lost 8 bases and 9 bases, in that order; junction bases with no gene match: 7. CDR3 coding DNA: TGTGCCAGCCCGGGGACTAGCGGGGTATCTGAGCAGTTCTTC. Its translation: CASPGTSGVSEQFF.

The V gene is TRBV2, the J gene TRBJ2-2, with a weak D call TRBD1 (5 bases). The CDR3 length is 16 residues. Germline-derived CDR1 and CDR2 are SNHLY and FYNNEI. V was clipped by 4 bases and J by 5 bases, with 17 bases between them. CDR3 residues: CASSGVSSQGTGELFF. Written as DNA, the CDR3 is TGTGCCAGCAGTGGAGTAAGCAGCCAGGGTACCGGGGAGCTGTTTTTT.

The chain carries TRBV5-1 and TRBJ2-1; TRBD2 agrees at 9 bases. Trimming took 2 bases from V and 6 from J; bases not matched to a gene: 6. Germline loops: CDR1 SGHRS, CDR2 YFSETQ. The CDR3 spans 15 residues. The CDR3 DNA sequence: TGCGCCAGCAGCTTCCGGACTAGCGCTGGCAATGAGCAGTTCTTC. Translation: CASSFRTSAGNEQFF.

The V and J genes are TRBV21-1 and TRBJ2-5; no check of the table's D call, TRBD2, against the DNA was made. TRBV21-1 is labeled a pseudogene. CDR3 length: 17 amino acids. CDR3 region: CASSKGELADFKETQYF. CDR3 nucleotide sequence: TGTGCCAGCAGCAAAGGGGAGTTGGCAGATTTCAAAGAGACCCAGTACTTC.

The CDR3 nucleotides read TGTGCCATCAGCCTCGGACAGGGGGCTGGTCAGCCCCAGCATTTT. Its protein product is CAISLGQGAGQPQHF. The chain recombines TRBV10-3 with TRBJ1-5, with TRBD1 matching 11 bases. The CDR3 contains 15 residues. Per the germline V gene, CDR1 is ENHRY and CDR2 is SYGVKD. V shed 6 bases, J shed 6 bases, and the junction held 7 bases outside the gene matches.

This clone has a single count. The V and J genes are TRBV7-9 and TRBJ2-7, with 7 bases matching TRBD1. Germline trimming cut 2 bases from V and 4 bases from J; bases unmatched to any gene: 14. CDR3 size: 17 residues. CDR1 is SEHNR, CDR2 FQNEAQ, per germline (reference sequence). The CDR3 coding sequence is TGTGCCAGCAGCTTAAGGTCCCAGGGGGAGCCCCCTTACGAGCAGTACTTC. As protein: CASSLRSQGEPPYEQYF.

The gene calls are TRBV13 and TRBJ2-4, with D possibly being TRBD1 (6 bases). The ends were cut back, 5 bases at V and 0 bases at J, with 14 bases in the middle. CDR1 and CDR2 (germline): PRHDT, FYEKMQ (reference sequence). CDR3 length: 16 amino acids. CDR3 loop: CASSPGTRLAKNIQYF. CDR3 coding DNA: TGTGCCAGCAGCCCCGGGACACGGTTAGCCAAAAACATTCAGTACTTC.

The J gene is TRBJ1-3, the V gene TRBV7-8; D unresolved. The CDR3 has 13 amino acids. The germline V gene has CDR1 SGHVS and CDR2 FQNEAQ. Trimming took 1 base from V and 4 from J, leaving 5 bases between them. The CDR3 reads CASSLDFGNTIYF. For the CDR3, the DNA is TGTGCCAGCAGCTTAGACTTCGGAAACACCATATATTTT.

This chain links TRBV7-3 with TRBJ2-1; maybe TRBD2 (6 bases). V lost 3 bases, J lost 8 bases, and 8 bases lay in between. The CDR3 has 12 residues. CDR1 is SGHTA, CDR2 FQGTGA, per germline. DNA for the CDR3: TGTGCCAGCAGCTTCGGAGGGGATGAGCAGTTCTTC. Protein sequence: CASSFGGDEQFF. The variable domain in full, with the rest retrieved from reference TRBV7-3 and TRBJ2-1, is GAGVSQTPSNKVTEKGKYVELRCDPISGHTALYWYRQSLGQGPEFLIYFQGTGAADDSGLPNDRFFAVRPEGSVSTLKIQRTERGDSAVYLCASSFGGDEQFFGPGTRLTVL.

This clone was observed a single time. The chain couples TRBV13 to TRBJ2-7; D gene uncertain. This CDR3 spans 15 amino acids. Germline-derived CDR1 and CDR2 are PRHDT and FYEKMQ (reference sequence). Trimming removed 3 bases at V and 0 bases at J, with 12 bases between. The chain's CDR3 is CASSFELSPSYEQYF. CDR3 in DNA: TGTGCCAGCAGCTTCGAACTGTCCCCCTCCTACGAGCAGTACTTC.

The chain carries TRBV4-2 and TRBJ1-2; a weak D match, TRBD1 (6 bases). V was pared by 1 base and J by 11 bases, with 8 bases between. CDR1 LGHNA and CDR2 YNFKEQ come from the germline V gene. The CDR3 is 11 residues long. The CDR3 DNA sequence: TGTGCCAGCAGCCAAGGGACAGATTACACCTTC. Translation gives CASSQGTDYTF.